This TCR beta chain derives from a study of cytomegalovirus exposure and HLA in healthy donors. General observations from the study: Several top significant clusters appeared, in a later analysis, to be linked to common viral pathogens. V segments that were indistinguishable, TRBV6-2 and TRBV6-3 among them, were omitted from analysis.

Turning to this clone: Its target is unknown.

PCR used 60 Vbeta primers and 13 Jbeta primers. As originally analysed: Unique TCR beta chains numbered about 80 million in a later analysis, with around 11 million shared. Here immunoSEQ multiplex PCR was the method, and the copy in TCRdb shows in-frame clones only, minus some. From that table come the V and J calls and clone size; the DNA was used to work out D and trimming. The table has about 150,000 clones, about two thirds seen once. The CDR3 runs to 12 residues. Germline lookup yields CDR1 SGHAT and CDR2 FQNNGV. The ends were cut back, 1 base at V and 7 bases at J, with 7 bases in the middle. The sequenced sample consisted of PBMCs. The chain combines TRBV11-2 with TRBJ1-1; D not certain. The TCR was taken from a man between 45 and 60 years old in good health and CMV-seropositive. This CDR3 reads CASSLVRSEAFF. CDR3 nucleotide sequence: TGTGCCAGCAGCTTAGTGCGAAGTGAAGCTTTCTTT.